Only a few counts were recorded for the clone carrying this TCR beta chain. This entry is derived from a study of tumor-infiltrating lymphocytes in oesophageal squamous cell carcinoma. The CDR3 has 13 residues. Per germline, CDR1 SEHNR and CDR2 FQNEAQ (reference sequence). TCRdb passed the PCR reads through MiXCR, listing each CDR3 protein once. The sample holds approximately 19,000 distinct CDR3 sequences, roughly 53% seen once. The V call is TRBV7-9, the J call TRBJ2-1; maybe TRBD2 (6 bases). The DNA end is a closer match to TRBJ2-5, so the J assignment may be wrong. The TCR comes from a male donor with esophageal squamous cell carcinoma. Sequenced: esophageal tumor tissue. The CDR3 region is CASSSSGQETQYF. CDR3 nucleotides: TGTGCCAGCAGCTCCAGCGGGCAAGAGACCCAGTACTTC.